A selection of T cell receptor beta chains follows, all from one sample in a study of T cell repertoires in cytomegalovirus infection. TCRdb processed the reads anew with MiXCR; each CDR3 protein has one entry. Among 360,000 or so distinct CDR3 sequences listed, 34% were seen once. These receptors' antigens are unknown. The sequences come from cultured PBMCs, collected from culture after CMV antigen stimulation. The receptors derive from a human donor in good health (CMV status not recorded). Some clones in this sample may be carry-over from other donors' samples. CDR3s include the opening cysteine and the closing phenylalanine or tryptophan.

V	J	CDR3
TRBV7-2	TRBJ2-5	CASSLEIGTQYF
TRBV19	TRBJ2-3	CASSDSGTSGTVGDTQYF
TRBV6-1	TRBJ2-5	CASRGGTGHQETQYF
TRBV7-6	TRBJ2-3	CASSFMDTYTDTQYF
TRBV7-6	TRBJ2-5	CASSLGTSGNQETQYF
TRBV27	TRBJ2-2	CASSTRGTSSGELFF
TRBV4-2	TRBJ2-1	CASSQQGTRTSVNNEQFF
TRBV4-2	TRBJ2-7	CASSPSLVREQYF
TRBV7-8	TRBJ1-1	CASSLEGGGNTEAFF
TRBV15	TRBJ2-5	CATSREIGASGQETQYF
TRBV7-9	TRBJ1-2	CASSRGGEDYGYTF
TRBV5-5	TRBJ2-7	CASSLEGPRTYEQYF
TRBV11-2	TRBJ1-1	CASSLDAPGLEAFF
TRBV12-3/TRBV12-4	TRBJ2-2	CASILREVVGGELFF
TRBV7-2	TRBJ2-1	CATRPGQGGNEQFF
TRBV7-2	TRBJ1-4	CASSFSSYNEKLFF
TRBV12-3/TRBV12-4	TRBJ2-3	CASTPLAGTDTQYF
TRBV6-5	TRBJ2-1	CASSYASGTGFDEQFF
TRBV4-1	TRBJ1-4	CASSQEEEKLFF
TRBV6-6	TRBJ1-1	CAGGTPNTEAFF
TRBV5-5	TRBJ2-1	CASSLTGTRDNEQFF
TRBV6-2/TRBV6-3	TRBJ1-2	CASSEAGGVKYGYTF
TRBV7-2	TRBJ2-5	CASSNRDRGTSYQETQYF
TRBV19	TRBJ2-4	CASRPQGADQYF
TRBV6-5	TRBJ2-1	CASSNEQFF
TRBV4-3	TRBJ2-1	CASSQGGRAYFNEQFF
TRBV12-3/TRBV12-4	TRBJ1-2	CASSDPGQGLYGYTF
TRBV7-2	TRBJ1-2	CASSLGQRGYTF
TRBV6-5	TRBJ2-5	CASSQDRGVVETQYF
TRBV18	TRBJ1-2	CASSPSRDGGYTF
TRBV27	TRBJ1-2	CASSFGLHYGYTF